The rows below give T cell receptor beta chains drawn from one sample of a study of blood T cell repertoires in COVID-19. Data came from immunoSEQ multiplex PCR; TCRdb stores just in-frame clones and leaves some out. The repertoire includes roughly 180,000 clones, approximately 94% of them detected once, and roughly 0.76% sits in the top ten. Sample: peripheral blood. The receptor set was obtained from a man aged 25-45 years with COVID-19, enrolled during active disease. The CDR3 runs from the conserved cysteine through the conserved F or W. Each record gives: D gene, J gene, clone size, V gene, CDR3 DNA, CDR3 protein. A D gene is named only where the DNA matches it firmly. Some rows mark clone size as missing; the rest say once, few, many or name a class of expanded clone.

D gene: TRBD1
J gene: TRBJ2-3
clone size: once
V gene: TRBV6-4
CDR3 DNA: TGTGCCAGCAGAAAGCAGCCCGGGGACAGCTTATCCACAGATACGCAGTATTTT
CDR3 protein: CASRKQPGDSLSTDTQYF

D gene: TRBD2
J gene: TRBJ2-3
clone size: .
V gene: TRBV7-2
CDR3 DNA: TGTGCCAGCAGCTCTGTAGCGGGGGGTGAGGATACGCAGTATTTT
CDR3 protein: CASSSVAGGEDTQYF

D gene: .
J gene: TRBJ2-3
clone size: .
V gene: TRBV7-6
CDR3 DNA: TGTGCCAGCAGCTTAGGTGGGAGCCTCACAGATACGCAGTATTTT
CDR3 protein: CASSLGGSLTDTQYF

D gene: .
J gene: TRBJ1-2
clone size: .
V gene: TRBV27
CDR3 DNA: TGTGCCAGCAGTTTGCGCGGGGGCAATAATGGCTACACCTTC
CDR3 protein: CASSLRGGNNGYTF

D gene: .
J gene: TRBJ1-4
clone size: .
V gene: TRBV5-1
CDR3 DNA: TGCGCCAGCAGCTTGGCCCAGAACGAAAAACTGTTTTTT
CDR3 protein: CASSLAQNEKLFF

D gene: TRBD1
J gene: TRBJ1-4
clone size: .
V gene: TRBV4-2
CDR3 DNA: TGTGCCAGCAGCTCTCGGACAGGGGCTCATGAAAAACTGTTTTTT
CDR3 protein: CASSSRTGAHEKLFF

D gene: .
J gene: TRBJ2-1
clone size: .
V gene: TRBV29-1
CDR3 DNA: TGCAGCGTTGACTCACGGGTCTCCTACAATGAGCAGTTCTTC
CDR3 protein: CSVDSRVSYNEQFF

D gene: TRBD2
J gene: TRBJ2-5
clone size: .
V gene: TRBV27
CDR3 DNA: TGTGCCAGCAGTTTAACTCTGAGCGGGGTGGAGACCCAGTACTTC
CDR3 protein: CASSLTLSGVETQYF

D gene: .
J gene: TRBJ1-6
clone size: .
V gene: TRBV6-5
CDR3 DNA: TGTGCCAGCAGAAACTCCGGGGTCTATAATTCACCCCTCCACTTT
CDR3 protein: CASRNSGVYNSPLHF

D gene: .
J gene: TRBJ1-4
clone size: .
V gene: TRBV6-5
CDR3 DNA: TGTGCCAGCAGTAGGGGGTCTTCTAATGAAAAACTGTTTTTT
CDR3 protein: CASSRGSSNEKLFF

D gene: .
J gene: TRBJ1-3
clone size: .
V gene: TRBV24-1
CDR3 DNA: TGTGCCACCAGTGATTTAGACTGTTACTCTGGAAACACCATATATTTT
CDR3 protein: CATSDLDCYSGNTIYF

D gene: .
J gene: TRBJ2-1
clone size: .
V gene: TRBV6-1
CDR3 DNA: TGTGCCAGCAGTGAATCGGATGGGCGGGGTTACAATGAGCAGTTCTTC
CDR3 protein: CASSESDGRGYNEQFF

D gene: TRBD1
J gene: TRBJ1-1
clone size: .
V gene: TRBV12-5
CDR3 DNA: TGTGCTAGTGGTTTGGATCGGGACAGGGGTACCGAAGCTTTCTTT
CDR3 protein: CASGLDRDRGTEAFF

D gene: .
J gene: TRBJ2-6
clone size: .
V gene: TRBV6-4
CDR3 DNA: TGTGCCAGCAGTGTCGACAGCTCTGGGGCCAACGTCCTGACTTTC
CDR3 protein: CASSVDSSGANVLTF

D gene: TRBD1
J gene: TRBJ1-5
clone size: .
V gene: TRBV30
CDR3 DNA: TGTGCCTGGAGCGATGGGACAGGAGACGTTTGGCCCCAGCATTTT
CDR3 protein: CAWSDGTGDVWPQHF

D gene: TRBD1
J gene: TRBJ2-3
clone size: .
V gene: TRBV11-2
CDR3 DNA: TGTGCCAGCAGCTTCGACAGGGTCACAGATACGCAGTATTTT
CDR3 protein: CASSFDRVTDTQYF

D gene: .
J gene: TRBJ1-5
clone size: .
V gene: TRBV30
CDR3 DNA: TGTGCCTGGAGTAGCCAGGGGAACAGTCAGCCCCAGCATTTT
CDR3 protein: CAWSSQGNSQPQHF

D gene: TRBD1
J gene: TRBJ2-1
clone size: .
V gene: TRBV19
CDR3 DNA: TGTGCCAGTAATTCAGGGGCAGGGGGCGTCCCCTACAATGAGCAGTTCTTC
CDR3 protein: CASNSGAGGVPYNEQFF

D gene: .
J gene: TRBJ1-1
clone size: .
V gene: TRBV3-1/TRBV3-2
CDR3 DNA: TGTGCCAGCAGCCAGACAGGGAACACTGAAGCTTTCTTT
CDR3 protein: CASSQTGNTEAFF

D gene: .
J gene: TRBJ2-3
clone size: .
V gene: TRBV4-2
CDR3 DNA: TGTGCCAGCAGCCAAGTCGGGGGGCCCCAGCCGGATACGCAGTATTTT
CDR3 protein: CASSQVGGPQPDTQYF

D gene: TRBD1
J gene: TRBJ2-1
clone size: .
V gene: TRBV18
CDR3 DNA: TGTGCCAGCTCACCACCCGGGACAGGGGGCACTGAGCAGTTCTTC
CDR3 protein: CASSPPGTGGTEQFF

D gene: .
J gene: TRBJ1-6
clone size: .
V gene: TRBV30
CDR3 DNA: TGTGCCTGGCGACGGGGGGCTAATTCACCCCTCCACTTT
CDR3 protein: CAWRRGANSPLHF

D gene: .
J gene: TRBJ2-5
clone size: .
V gene: TRBV6-1
CDR3 DNA: TGTGCCAGCAGTGAGTGGGGGCAGGAGACCCAGTACTTC
CDR3 protein: CASSEWGQETQYF

D gene: TRBD1
J gene: TRBJ1-1
clone size: .
V gene: TRBV5-4
CDR3 DNA: TGTGCCAGCAGCTTCGGAGGTGGGACAGGGGGTTGGGGCACTGAAGCTTTCTTT
CDR3 protein: CASSFGGGTGGWGTEAFF

D gene: .
J gene: TRBJ2-7
clone size: .
V gene: TRBV3-1/TRBV3-2
CDR3 DNA: TGTGCCAGCAGCCCGACACTAGCCAACTCCTACGAGCAGTACTTC
CDR3 protein: CASSPTLANSYEQYF

D gene: TRBD1
J gene: TRBJ2-2
clone size: .
V gene: TRBV14
CDR3 DNA: TGTGCCAGCAGCCTACGACAGGGACGGGCCACCGGGGAGCTGTTTTTT
CDR3 protein: CASSLRQGRATGELFF

D gene: .
J gene: TRBJ1-5
clone size: .
V gene: TRBV2
CDR3 DNA: TGTGCCAGCGCGACACGGGGTTTACAGCCCCAGCATTTT
CDR3 protein: CASATRGLQPQHF

D gene: .
J gene: TRBJ2-7
clone size: .
V gene: TRBV28
CDR3 DNA: TGTGCCAGCAGTATAACCGGGACATACTACGAGCAGTACTTC
CDR3 protein: CASSITGTYYEQYF

D gene: .
J gene: TRBJ1-3
clone size: .
V gene: TRBV6-5
CDR3 DNA: TGTGCCAGCAGTCTAGACGGGGGAGCAGGAAACACCATATATTTT
CDR3 protein: CASSLDGGAGNTIYF

D gene: TRBD2
J gene: TRBJ2-7
clone size: once
V gene: TRBV2
CDR3 DNA: TGTGCCAGCAGTGGGACTAGCGGAGTAGGCGAGCAGTACTTC
CDR3 protein: CASSGTSGVGEQYF

D gene: TRBD1
J gene: TRBJ1-2
clone size: .
V gene: TRBV5-1
CDR3 DNA: TGCGCCAGCAGCTTATTGACGGGACAGGGGAGTGGCTACACCTTC
CDR3 protein: CASSLLTGQGSGYTF

D gene: TRBD1
J gene: TRBJ2-2
clone size: .
V gene: TRBV5-4
CDR3 DNA: TGTGCCAGCAGCTTGAGGTTTTACAGGGGCGAAACCGGGGAGCTGTTTTTT
CDR3 protein: CASSLRFYRGETGELFF

D gene: TRBD1
J gene: TRBJ1-2
clone size: .
V gene: TRBV7-2
CDR3 DNA: TGTGCCAGCAGCGGAGGGACAGCTGACGAACCCTATGGCTACACCTTC
CDR3 protein: CASSGGTADEPYGYTF

D gene: TRBD1
J gene: TRBJ1-1
clone size: .
V gene: TRBV11-2
CDR3 DNA: TGTGCCAGCAGCCCGGTCAGGGGGAAATCCACTGAAGCTTTCTTT
CDR3 protein: CASSPVRGKSTEAFF

D gene: TRBD2
J gene: TRBJ2-1
clone size: .
V gene: TRBV27
CDR3 DNA: TGTGCCAGCAGTTTTCGGGGGACTAGGAAGTTCTTC
CDR3 protein: CASSFRGTRKFF

D gene: .
J gene: TRBJ2-3
clone size: .
V gene: TRBV10-1
CDR3 DNA: TGCGCCAGCAGTGAGTCACCGAGGGCGGTAGATACGCAGTATTTT
CDR3 protein: CASSESPRAVDTQYF

D gene: .
J gene: TRBJ2-3
clone size: .
V gene: TRBV6-5
CDR3 DNA: TGTGCCAGCAGTTACTCGCCGGGAAACACAGATACGCAGTATTTT
CDR3 protein: CASSYSPGNTDTQYF

D gene: .
J gene: TRBJ2-7
clone size: .
V gene: TRBV6-1
CDR3 DNA: TGTGCCAGCAGTGAAGGGGCTTCCTACGAGCAGTACTTC
CDR3 protein: CASSEGASYEQYF

D gene: .
J gene: TRBJ1-5
clone size: .
V gene: TRBV27
CDR3 DNA: TGTGCCAGCAGTTTCGTGGGCAGGGCCAATCAGCCCCAGCATTTT
CDR3 protein: CASSFVGRANQPQHF

D gene: .
J gene: TRBJ1-1
clone size: .
V gene: TRBV14
CDR3 DNA: TGTGCCAGCAGCCAAGTCAGGGGACGCCCAGCTTTCTTT
CDR3 protein: CASSQVRGRPAFF

D gene: TRBD2
J gene: TRBJ2-2
clone size: .
V gene: TRBV5-1
CDR3 DNA: TGCGCCAGCAGCCAAGGTAGTCGGACTAGCGGATACACCGGGGAGCTGTTTTTT
CDR3 protein: CASSQGSRTSGYTGELFF

D gene: .
J gene: TRBJ2-2
clone size: .
V gene: TRBV10-2
CDR3 DNA: TGCGCCAGCAGCGTAACAGACACCGGGGAGCTGTTTTTT
CDR3 protein: CASSVTDTGELFF

D gene: TRBD1
J gene: TRBJ2-1
clone size: .
V gene: TRBV29-1
CDR3 DNA: TGCAGCGTCGGGACAGCAAGCTCCTACAATGAGCAGTTCTTC
CDR3 protein: CSVGTASSYNEQFF

D gene: .
J gene: TRBJ2-5
clone size: .
V gene: TRBV11-2
CDR3 DNA: TGTGCCAGCAGCTTAGTGAGGTACGAAGAGACCCAGTACTTC
CDR3 protein: CASSLVRYEETQYF

D gene: .
J gene: TRBJ1-3
clone size: few
V gene: TRBV7-9
CDR3 DNA: TGTGCCAGCAGCTTAGACAGGTCTGGAAACACCATATATTTT
CDR3 protein: CASSLDRSGNTIYF

D gene: .
J gene: TRBJ2-7
clone size: .
V gene: TRBV3-1/TRBV3-2
CDR3 DNA: TGTGCCAGCAGCCAAGATCAGACAGGAGAGGGCGAGCAGTACTTC
CDR3 protein: CASSQDQTGEGEQYF

D gene: TRBD2
J gene: TRBJ2-7
clone size: .
V gene: TRBV13
CDR3 DNA: TGTGCCAGCAGCTTGGGTTCGGGGGGAGGCGACGAGCAGTACTTC
CDR3 protein: CASSLGSGGGDEQYF

D gene: TRBD1
J gene: TRBJ2-1
clone size: .
V gene: TRBV11-2
CDR3 DNA: TGTGCCAGCAGCTTAGATACAGGGGGCATCAATGAGCAGTTCTTC
CDR3 protein: CASSLDTGGINEQFF

D gene: .
J gene: TRBJ2-1
clone size: .
V gene: TRBV7-3
CDR3 DNA: TGTGCCAGCAGCTTATACCCTACAGGAATCCTGAGCTCCTACAATGAGCAGTTCTTC
CDR3 protein: CASSLYPTGILSSYNEQFF

D gene: .
J gene: TRBJ1-4
clone size: .
V gene: TRBV7-9
CDR3 DNA: TGTGCCAGCAGCTTAATTCAGGGTCTCCTGTTTTTT
CDR3 protein: CASSLIQGLLFF

D gene: .
J gene: TRBJ1-5
clone size: .
V gene: TRBV7-9
CDR3 DNA: TGTGCCAGCAGCTTAGGTTCCTACAATCAGCCCCAGCATTTT
CDR3 protein: CASSLGSYNQPQHF

D gene: TRBD1
J gene: TRBJ1-1
clone size: .
V gene: TRBV7-9
CDR3 DNA: TGTGCCAGCAGCTCCTCCGGGACAGGAGCTTTCTTT
CDR3 protein: CASSSSGTGAFF

D gene: TRBD1
J gene: TRBJ2-3
clone size: .
V gene: TRBV9
CDR3 DNA: TGTGCCAGCAGCGTGCGAGACAGGGTCACAGATACGCAGTATTTT
CDR3 protein: CASSVRDRVTDTQYF

D gene: TRBD1
J gene: TRBJ1-5
clone size: .
V gene: TRBV4-1
CDR3 DNA: TGCGCCAGCAGCCTTAGTCAGGGGGCGAATCAGCCCCAGCATTTT
CDR3 protein: CASSLSQGANQPQHF

D gene: TRBD1
J gene: TRBJ1-2
clone size: .
V gene: TRBV29-1
CDR3 DNA: TGCAGCGTTGATCGGACAGGGAATGGCTACACCTTC
CDR3 protein: CSVDRTGNGYTF